This T cell receptor beta chain was sequenced in a study of CD8+CD57+ T cells in acquired aplastic anemia. In the study overall: Sorted CD4+ and CD8+ cells yielded DNA averaging around 3.2 ug. Study-level findings and limits: The study identified around 28 CD8+ CDR3 sequences shared by patients and controls.

Regarding this clonotype: Its antigen remains unknown.

Those patients picked for sequencing had displayed CD8+CD57+ cell expansion on flow cytometry. Severe acquired aplastic anemia was the diagnosis recorded for all patients. Blood sampling was performed on the patients, and none of them had received therapy by then. Genomic DNA templated the TCR beta VDJ and CDR3 profiling. Using its own MiXCR run on the reads, TCRdb lists one record per CDR3 protein. The sample holds 150,000 to 200,000 distinct CDR3 sequences; about half are singletons and the top ten take under 3.5%. Trimming cost V 6 bases and J 1 base, with 15 bases left between them. The CDR3 contains 15 residues. Germline lookup yields CDR1 SNHLY and CDR2 FYNNEI.

The chain recombines TRBV2 with TRBJ1-1; D is uncertain. The TCR was taken from a human donor with aplastic anemia. Sequencing used sorted CD4+, CD8+, or CD8+CD57+ T cells (not recorded which) from PBMCs. The CDR3 DNA sequence: TGTGCCAGCAGAGACCTACGTTTTGGGAACACTGAAGCTTTCTTT. It yields the protein CASRDLRFGNTEAFF.